The 9 T cell receptor beta chains reported below all come from one sample, sequenced in a study of blood T cell repertoires in COVID-19. Here immunoSEQ multiplex PCR was the method, and the copy in TCRdb shows in-frame clones only, minus some. The sample yields about 99,000 clones, about 91% seen once. The sample taken for sequencing was peripheral blood. The receptors were sampled from a human donor in a cohort sampled during active COVID-19.

The rearrangement uses TRBV13 and TRBJ2-5; possibly TRBD2 for D (6 bases). The CDR3 runs 13 residues. V was cut by 4 bases and J by 7 bases, with 13 bases left in between. Germline CDR1 PRHDT, CDR2 FYEKMQ (reference sequence). The CDR3 DNA reads TGTGCCAGCAGCTATTCCCCCGGGGGGACCCAGTACTTC. This translates into CASSYSPGGTQYF.

This clone was detected only once. This chain uses TRBV11-2 with TRBJ1-1; D gene ambiguous. This CDR3 is 12 amino acids long. Trimming removed 1 base from V and 6 bases from J, with 6 bases in between. CDR1 is SGHAT and CDR2 is FQNNGV in the germline V gene. The CDR3 coding sequence is TGTGCCAGCAGCTTAGTATCCTCTGAAGCTTTCTTT. It specifies CASSLVSSEAFF.

This sequence joins TRBV11-2 and TRBJ2-1, with 9 nucleotides matching TRBD2. Germline V gives CDR1 SGHAT, CDR2 FQNNGV. V dropped 6 bases and J dropped 0; count of bases not matched to a gene: 0. The CDR3 has 14 amino acids. CDR3 sequence reads: CASRLAGSYNEQFF. As DNA, the CDR3 is TGTGCCAGCAGACTAGCGGGCTCCTACAATGAGCAGTTCTTC. The full variable domain, with the rest looked up from reference TRBV11-2 and TRBJ2-1, is EAGVAQSPRYKIIEKRQSVAFWCNPISGHATLYWYQQILGQGPKLLIQFQNNGVVDDSQLPKDRFSAERLKGVDSTLKIQPAKLEDSAVYLCASRLAGSYNEQFFGPGTRLTVL.

The rearrangement joins TRBV19 to TRBJ2-7, with 11 bases matching TRBD1. The V and J ends lost 5 bases and 4 bases, in that order; junction bases with no gene match: 4. The CDR3 has 14 amino acids. Germline V gene sequence: CDR1 LNHDA, CDR2 SQIVND (reference sequence). In DNA, the CDR3 is TGTGCCAGTAGTTCCGGACAGGGGGCTTACGAGCAGTACTTC. Encoded protein: CASSSGQGAYEQYF.

The sample holds a few counts of this clone. V usage is TRBV3-1 (or the pseudogene TRBV3-2) and J usage is TRBJ1-1; D is unresolved. The CDR3 has 13 residues. The germline CDR1 and CDR2 sequences are LGHDT and YNNKEL (reference sequence). Trimming pared 1 base from V and 2 bases from J, leaving 5 bases between. The DNA for the CDR3 is TGTGCCAGCAGCCAAGGGCCTAACACTGAAGCTTTCTTT. It codes for CASSQGPNTEAFF.

The chain has TRBV5-1 and TRBJ1-2; possibly TRBD1 for D (6 bases). V was shortened by 4 bases and J by 1 base, with 17 bases between the two germline ends. Germline V gives CDR1 SGHRS, CDR2 YFSETQ. The CDR3 has 16 amino acids. For the CDR3, the DNA is TGCGCCAGCAGCACCACAGGGTACGACGGTAACTATGGCTACACCTTC. Encoded protein: CASSTTGYDGNYGYTF.

The rearrangement uses TRBV5-1 and TRBJ2-3; 8 positions match TRBD1. Per the germline V gene, CDR1 is SGHRS and CDR2 is YFSETQ. The CDR3 contains 16 residues. With V trimmed by 2 bases and J by 2 bases, 7 bases remained unmatched. CDR3 coding DNA: TGCGCCAGCAGCTTCTCTGGGGACAGGAACACAGATACGCAGTATTTT. This codes for CASSFSGDRNTDTQYF. Together with reference TRBV5-1 and TRBJ2-3, the CDR3 gives the full variable domain: KAGVTQTPRYLIKTRGQQVTLSCSPISGHRSVSWYQQTPGQGLQFLFEYFSETQRNKGNFPGRFSGRQFSNSRSEMNVSTLELGDSALYLCASSFSGDRNTDTQYFGPGTRLTVL.

This rearrangement joins TRBV5-6 to TRBJ2-6; a weak D match, TRBD2 (5 bases). The CDR3 covers 15 residues. V lost 0 bases and J 1 base, leaving 5 bases between the germline ends. CDR1 SGHDT and CDR2 YYEEEE come from the germline V gene. In nucleotides, the CDR3 is TGTGCCAGCAGCTTGGGGGAGTCTGGGGCCAACGTCCTGACTTTC. Translation gives CASSLGESGANVLTF. The whole variable domain, remainder taken from reference TRBV5-6 and TRBJ2-6, is DAGVTQSPTHLIKTRGQQVTLRCSPKSGHDTVSWYQQALGQGPQFIFQYYEEEERQRGNFPDRFSGHQFPNYSSELNVNALLLGDSALYLCASSLGESGANVLTFGAGSRLTVL.

This chain links TRBV3-1 (or the pseudogene TRBV3-2) with TRBJ1-5, with D tentatively TRBD1 (6 bases). V shed 1 base and J shed 5 bases, with 15 bases lying between them. CDR1 LGHDT and CDR2 YNNKEL come from the germline V gene (reference sequence). The CDR3 is made up of 16 amino acids. This CDR3 is CASSQAPRQADQPQHF. The DNA for the CDR3 is TGTGCCAGCAGCCAAGCCCCCCGACAGGCTGATCAGCCCCAGCATTTT.